The 13 T cell receptor beta chains listed next were all sequenced from one sample in a study of T cells in localized non-small cell lung cancer. Measured with immunoSEQ multiplex PCR; TCRdb has only the in-frame clones, and not every one. This table holds 10,000 to 15,000 clones, about 80% found once. The material was peripheral blood, obtained before any cancer treatment. Receptors were obtained from a male donor aged 60 or older with stage I squamous cell lung carcinoma.

The V gene is TRBV28, the J gene TRBJ2-5; 13 positions agree with TRBD2. The CDR3 is 17 residues long. CDR1 is MDHEN and CDR2 is SYDVKM in the germline V gene. The junction had 7 bases not matched to a gene; V was cut back by 6 bases and J by 0 bases. CDR3 bases: TGTGCCAGCAGCCTCGGACTAGCGGGGGAGTACCAAGAGACCCAGTACTTC. Encoded protein: CASSLGLAGEYQETQYF.

The CDR3 sequence is CASRGHSTDTQYF. The CDR3 DNA reads as TGTGCCAGCAGGGGGCATAGCACAGATACGCAGTATTTT. The rearrangement uses TRBV28 and TRBJ2-3; D is perhaps TRBD1 (5 bases). Trimming shortened V by 6 bases and J by 0 bases, and 7 bases separated the two germline ends. This CDR3 contains 13 residues. Germline V gene lookup returns CDR1 MDHEN and CDR2 SYDVKM.

A single count supports this clone. The chain recombines TRBV10-3 with TRBJ2-7; D unresolved. Trimming stripped 0 bases from V and 6 bases from J, with 15 bases between. The germline CDR1 and CDR2 sequences are ENHRY and SYGVKD. This CDR3 is built from 15 residues. Here the CDR3 DNA reads TGTGCCATCAGTGAGTCGAGTCAGCTAAGGTTCGAGCAGTACTTC. It encodes CAISESSQLRFEQYF.

The V gene is TRBV10-3, the J gene TRBJ1-1; D may be TRBD1 (5 bases). The V gene lost 5 bases and the J gene lost 6 bases, with 10 bases spanning the gap. This CDR3 is built from 12 residues. Germline CDR1 is ENHRY and CDR2 is SYGVKD. The CDR3 reads CAISRDGAEAFF. The CDR3 nucleotides read TGTGCCATCAGTCGGGACGGTGCTGAAGCTTTCTTT.

In DNA form, the CDR3 reads TGTGCCAGCAGCTTAGGTCTTACGGGACAGGGGGCTGGGGGCTACACCTTC. Translating it yields CASSLGLTGQGAGGYTF. The V and J genes are TRBV13 and TRBJ1-2, with 12 nucleotides matching TRBD1. The CDR3 runs to 17 residues. The germline V gene encodes CDR1 PRHDT and CDR2 FYEKMQ (reference sequence). The V gene end was trimmed by 0 bases and the J gene end by 8 bases; junction bases not matched to a gene: 10.

This clone was seen only once. J is TRBJ1-3 and V is TRBV28, with unresolved D. The CDR3 covers 14 residues. The V end was cut by 6 bases, the J end by 0 bases, with 9 bases between. CDR1 is MDHEN and CDR2 is SYDVKM in the germline V gene. In DNA, the CDR3 is TGTGCCAGCAGCTCCCCCCACTCTGGAAACACCATATATTTT. This encodes CASSSPHSGNTIYF.

V gene TRBV6-6 combines with J gene TRBJ1-1; D gene uncertain. In germline, CDR1 is MNHNY, CDR2 SVGAGI (reference sequence). V gave up 7 bases and J gave up 3 bases, with 15 bases separating them. The CDR3 spans 14 residues. CDR3 sequence (DNA): TGTGCCAGCACCGGCCCCAATTCGGACACTGAAGCTTTCTTT. Translated: CASTGPNSDTEAFF.

This clone showed up just a few times. The V and J genes are TRBV19 and TRBJ2-5; perhaps TRBD1 as D (6 bases). Germline V gene data show CDR1 as LNHDA and CDR2 as SQIVND (reference sequence). Between the trimmed V and J ends, which lost 5 bases and 2 bases, there was a span of 12 bases. This CDR3 region has 14 residues. The CDR3 DNA reads TGTGCCAGTAGTCGAGGGGGTTTTCAAGAGACCCAGTACTTC. It encodes CASSRGGFQETQYF.

The rearrangement joins TRBV2 to TRBJ2-7; TRBD1 aligns across 9 bases. Germline V gene sequence: CDR1 SNHLY, CDR2 FYNNEI. V dropped 7 bases and J dropped 6; count of bases not matched to a gene: 7. The CDR3 extends over 13 amino acids. CDR3 residues: CASKGTGTGEQYF. The DNA for the CDR3 is TGTGCCAGCAAGGGGACAGGGACGGGCGAGCAGTACTTC.

The chain uses TRBV5-1 and TRBJ2-1, with D perhaps matching TRBD1 (6 bases). Trimming cost V 0 bases and J 3 bases, with 10 bases left between them. The CDR3 spans 15 residues. Germline V lookup: CDR1 SGHRS, CDR2 YFSETQ. The CDR3 loop is CASSLEQGYYNEQFF. Here the CDR3 DNA reads TGCGCCAGCAGCTTGGAACAGGGTTACTACAATGAGCAGTTCTTC.

The rearrangement links TRBV12-5 to TRBJ2-7; 7 bases fit TRBD1. There are 17 residues in the CDR3. Germline-derived CDR1 and CDR2 are LGHNT and FRNRAP. Trimming removed 3 bases from V and 0 bases from J; junction bases left unmatched: 11. The DNA of the CDR3 is TGTGCTAGTGGTTTCGCCCTCGGGACAGCGAGCTCCTACGAGCAGTACTTC. Protein sequence: CASGFALGTASSYEQYF. Full variable domain (rest looked up from reference TRBV12-5 and TRBJ2-7): DARVTQTPRHKVTEMGQEVTMRCQPILGHNTVFWYRQTMMQGLELLAYFRNRAPLDDSGMPKDRFSAEMPDATLATLKIQPSEPRDSAVYFCASGFALGTASSYEQYFGPGTRLTVT.

The chain has TRBV28 and TRBJ1-5; tentatively, D is TRBD1 (5 bases). Germline-derived CDR1 and CDR2 are MDHEN and SYDVKM. The V end lost 7 bases, the J end lost 0 bases, and 19 bases lay between the germline ends. The CDR3 spans 17 residues. CDR3 bases: TGTGCCAGCATTAATTTTGGGGGAGGAAATAGCAATCAGCCCCAGCATTTT. It specifies CASINFGGGNSNQPQHF.

The rearrangement links TRBV28 to TRBJ2-7; 9 bases are a match to TRBD1. Germline V gives CDR1 MDHEN, CDR2 SYDVKM. V trimming: 7 bases; J trimming: 3 bases; junction bases outside the gene matches: 4. The CDR3 has 13 amino acids. The CDR3 spells CASTQGQGYEQYF. In DNA, the CDR3 is TGTGCCAGCACCCAGGGACAGGGCTACGAGCAGTACTTC.